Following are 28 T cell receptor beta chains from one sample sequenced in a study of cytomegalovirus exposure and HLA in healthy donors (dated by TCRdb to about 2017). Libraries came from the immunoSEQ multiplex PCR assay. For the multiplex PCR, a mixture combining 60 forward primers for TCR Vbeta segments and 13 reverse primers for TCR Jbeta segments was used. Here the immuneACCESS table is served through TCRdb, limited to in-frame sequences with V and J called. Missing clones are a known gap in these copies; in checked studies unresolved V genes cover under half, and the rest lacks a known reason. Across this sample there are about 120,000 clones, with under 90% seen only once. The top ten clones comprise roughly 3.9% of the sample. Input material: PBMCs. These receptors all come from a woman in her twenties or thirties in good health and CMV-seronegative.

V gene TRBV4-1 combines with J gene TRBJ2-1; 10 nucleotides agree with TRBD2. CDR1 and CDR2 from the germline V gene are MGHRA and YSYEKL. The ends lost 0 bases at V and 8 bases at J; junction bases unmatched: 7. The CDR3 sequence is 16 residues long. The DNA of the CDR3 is TGCGCCAGCAGCCAAGATCAGCCTAGCGGGAGCTATGAGCAGTTCTTC. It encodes CASSQDQPSGSYEQFF.

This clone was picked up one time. In DNA, the CDR3 is TGCGCCAGCAGCTCGACAGGCACCTACGAGCAGTACTTC. Amino acids: CASSSTGTYEQYF. The gene calls are TRBV5-1 and TRBJ2-5; possible D gene TRBD1, 6 bases. TRBJ2-7 explains the end of the DNA better; the J call may be wrong. The CDR3 has 13 residues. Germline V CDR1 and CDR2: SGHRS, YFSETQ.

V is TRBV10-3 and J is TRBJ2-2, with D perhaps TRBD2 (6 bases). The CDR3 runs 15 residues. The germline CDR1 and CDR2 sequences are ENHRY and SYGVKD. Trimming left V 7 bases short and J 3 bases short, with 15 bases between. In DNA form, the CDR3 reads TGTGCCATCAAGCCTAGCGAGGCGGACACCGGGGAGCTGTTTTTT. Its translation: CAIKPSEADTGELFF.

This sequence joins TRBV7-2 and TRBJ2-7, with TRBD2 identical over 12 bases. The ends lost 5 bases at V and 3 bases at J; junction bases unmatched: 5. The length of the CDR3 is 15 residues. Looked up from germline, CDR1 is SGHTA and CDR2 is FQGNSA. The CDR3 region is CASSPGLAGFYEQYF. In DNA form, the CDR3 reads TGTGCCAGCAGCCCAGGACTAGCGGGATTCTACGAGCAGTACTTC.

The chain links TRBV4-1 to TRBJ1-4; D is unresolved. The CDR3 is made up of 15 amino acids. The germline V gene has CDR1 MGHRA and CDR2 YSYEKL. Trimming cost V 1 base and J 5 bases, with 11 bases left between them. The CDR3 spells CASSQVGLSNEKLFF. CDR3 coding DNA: TGCGCCAGCAGCCAAGTTGGACTTTCAAATGAAAAACTGTTTTTT.

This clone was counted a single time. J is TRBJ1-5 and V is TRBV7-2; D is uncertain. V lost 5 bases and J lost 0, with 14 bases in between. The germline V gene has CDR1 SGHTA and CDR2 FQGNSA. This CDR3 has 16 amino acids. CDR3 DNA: TGTGCCAGCAGCCCGCGGACGGGAAATAGCAATCAGCCCCAGCATTTT. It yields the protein CASSPRTGNSNQPQHF.

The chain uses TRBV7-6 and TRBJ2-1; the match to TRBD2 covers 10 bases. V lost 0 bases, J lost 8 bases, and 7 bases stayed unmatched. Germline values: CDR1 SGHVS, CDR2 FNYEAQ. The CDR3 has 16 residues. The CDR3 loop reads CASSLAGSSGSYEQFF. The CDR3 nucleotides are TGTGCCAGCAGCTTAGCGGGCTCTAGCGGGAGTTATGAGCAGTTCTTC.

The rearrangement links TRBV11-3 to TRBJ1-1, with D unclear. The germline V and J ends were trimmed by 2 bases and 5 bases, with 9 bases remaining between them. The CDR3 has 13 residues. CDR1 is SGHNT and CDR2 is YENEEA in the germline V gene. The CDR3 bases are TGTGCCAGCAGCTTAAGAGGTCAGACTGAAGCTTTCTTT. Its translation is CASSLRGQTEAFF. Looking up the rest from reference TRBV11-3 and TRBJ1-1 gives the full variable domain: EAGVVQSPRYKIIEKKQPVAFWCNPISGHNTLYWYLQNLGQGPELLIRYENEEAVDDSQLPKDRFSAERLKGVDSTLKIQPAELGDSAVYLCASSLRGQTEAFFGQGTRLTVV.

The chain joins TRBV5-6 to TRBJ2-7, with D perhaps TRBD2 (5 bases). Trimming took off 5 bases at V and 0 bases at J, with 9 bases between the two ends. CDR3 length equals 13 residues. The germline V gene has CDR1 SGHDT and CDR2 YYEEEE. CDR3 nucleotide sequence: TGTGCCAGCAGTCCGGGGTACTCCTACGAGCAGTACTTC. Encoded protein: CASSPGYSYEQYF.

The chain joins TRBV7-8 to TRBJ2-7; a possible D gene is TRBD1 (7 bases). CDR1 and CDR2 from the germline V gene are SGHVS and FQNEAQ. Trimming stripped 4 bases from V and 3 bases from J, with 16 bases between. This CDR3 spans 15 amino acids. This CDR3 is CASSWGDRTDYEQYF. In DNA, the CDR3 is TGTGCCAGCAGCTGGGGGGACAGAACTGACTACGAGCAGTACTTC.

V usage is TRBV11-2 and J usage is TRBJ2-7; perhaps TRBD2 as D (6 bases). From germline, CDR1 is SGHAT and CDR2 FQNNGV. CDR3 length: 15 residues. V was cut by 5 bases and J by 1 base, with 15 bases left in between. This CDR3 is CASSPPSSVSYEQYF. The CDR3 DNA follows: TGTGCCAGCAGCCCCCCCTCTAGCGTTTCCTACGAGCAGTACTTC. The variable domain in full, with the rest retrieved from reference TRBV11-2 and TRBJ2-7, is EAGVAQSPRYKIIEKRQSVAFWCNPISGHATLYWYQQILGQGPKLLIQFQNNGVVDDSQLPKDRFSAERLKGVDSTLKIQPAKLEDSAVYLCASSPPSSVSYEQYFGPGTRLTVT.

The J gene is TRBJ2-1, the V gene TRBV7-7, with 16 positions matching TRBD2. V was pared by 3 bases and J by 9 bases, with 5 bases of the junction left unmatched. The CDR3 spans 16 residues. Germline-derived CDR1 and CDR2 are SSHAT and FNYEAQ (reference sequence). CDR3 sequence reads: CASSLGTSGRAGEQFF. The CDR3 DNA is TGTGCCAGCAGCTTGGGGACTAGCGGGAGGGCTGGTGAGCAGTTCTTC.

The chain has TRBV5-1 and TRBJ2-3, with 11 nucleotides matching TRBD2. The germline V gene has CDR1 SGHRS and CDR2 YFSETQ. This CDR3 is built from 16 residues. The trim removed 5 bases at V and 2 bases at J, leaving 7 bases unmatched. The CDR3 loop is CASSLGTSGFTDTQYF. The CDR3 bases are TGCGCCAGCAGTTTAGGGACTAGCGGTTTCACAGATACGCAGTATTTT.

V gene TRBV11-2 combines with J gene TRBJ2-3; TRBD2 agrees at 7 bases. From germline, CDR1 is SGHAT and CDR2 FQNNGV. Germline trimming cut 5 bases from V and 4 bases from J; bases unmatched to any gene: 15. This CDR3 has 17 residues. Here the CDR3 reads CASSPRRGERGADTQYF. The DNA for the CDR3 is TGTGCCAGCAGCCCCCGTCGGGGGGAGCGAGGCGCAGATACGCAGTATTTT.

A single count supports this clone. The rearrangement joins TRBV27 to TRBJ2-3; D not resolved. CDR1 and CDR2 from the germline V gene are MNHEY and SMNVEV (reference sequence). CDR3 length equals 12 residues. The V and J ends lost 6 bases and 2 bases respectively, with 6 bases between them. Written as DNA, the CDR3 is TGTGCCAGCAGCCTTAACACAGATACGCAGTATTTT. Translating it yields CASSLNTDTQYF.

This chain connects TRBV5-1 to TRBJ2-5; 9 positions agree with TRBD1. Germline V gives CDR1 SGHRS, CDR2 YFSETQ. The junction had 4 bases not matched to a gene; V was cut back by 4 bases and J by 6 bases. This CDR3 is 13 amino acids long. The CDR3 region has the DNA TGCGCCAGCAGCCTCGGACAGGGGCAGACCCAGTACTTC. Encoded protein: CASSLGQGQTQYF.

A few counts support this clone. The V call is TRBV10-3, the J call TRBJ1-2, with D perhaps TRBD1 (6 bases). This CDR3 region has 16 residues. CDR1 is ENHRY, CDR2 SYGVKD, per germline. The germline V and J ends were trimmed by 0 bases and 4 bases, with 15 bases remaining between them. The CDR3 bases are TGTGCCATCAGTGAGTCGGGGGACATCATCGGCTATGGCTACACCTTC. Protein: CAISESGDIIGYGYTF.

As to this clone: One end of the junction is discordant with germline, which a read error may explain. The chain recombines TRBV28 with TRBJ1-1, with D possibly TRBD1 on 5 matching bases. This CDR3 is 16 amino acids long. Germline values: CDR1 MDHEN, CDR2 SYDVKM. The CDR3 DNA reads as TGTGCCAGCACTTTAGAAACAGGTCACTCGAACACTGAAGCTTTCTTT. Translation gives CASTLETGHSNTEAFF.

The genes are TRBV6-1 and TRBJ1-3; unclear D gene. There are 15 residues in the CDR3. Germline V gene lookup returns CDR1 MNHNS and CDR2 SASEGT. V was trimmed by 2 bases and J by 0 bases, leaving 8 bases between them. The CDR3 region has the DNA TGTGCCAGCAGTGAACGGTCTTCCTCTGGAAACACCATATATTTT. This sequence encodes CASSERSSSGNTIYF.

The CDR3 sequence: CASSIRRTSGSQETQYF. The CDR3 DNA follows: TGTGCCAGTAGTATTCGGAGGACTAGCGGGAGCCAAGAGACCCAGTACTTC. The J gene is TRBJ2-5, the V gene TRBV19; 13 bases map to TRBD2. Germline V CDR1 and CDR2: LNHDA, SQIVND (reference sequence). V lost 3 bases to trimming and J lost 1 base; unmatched junction nucleotides: 5. This CDR3 comprises 17 residues. Using reference TRBV19 and TRBJ2-5 for the parts outside the CDR3, the full variable domain is DGGITQSPKYLFRKEGQNVTLSCEQNLNHDAMYWYRQDPGQGLRLIYYSQIVNDFQKGDIAEGYSVSREKKESFPLTVTSAQKNPTAFYLCASSIRRTSGSQETQYFGPGTRLLVL.

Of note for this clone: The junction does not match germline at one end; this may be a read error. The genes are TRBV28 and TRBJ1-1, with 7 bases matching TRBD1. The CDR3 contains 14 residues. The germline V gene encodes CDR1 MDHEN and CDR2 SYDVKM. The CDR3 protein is CACSSRTGNTEAFF. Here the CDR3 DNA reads TGTGCCTGCAGTTCCCGGACAGGGAACACTGAAGCTTTCTTT. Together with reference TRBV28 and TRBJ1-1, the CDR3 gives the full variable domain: DVKVTQSSRYLVKRTGEKVFLECVQDMDHENMFWYRQDPGLGLRLIYFSYDVKMKEKGDIPEGYSVSREKKERFSLILESASTNQTSMYLCACSSRTGNTEAFFGQGTRLTVV.

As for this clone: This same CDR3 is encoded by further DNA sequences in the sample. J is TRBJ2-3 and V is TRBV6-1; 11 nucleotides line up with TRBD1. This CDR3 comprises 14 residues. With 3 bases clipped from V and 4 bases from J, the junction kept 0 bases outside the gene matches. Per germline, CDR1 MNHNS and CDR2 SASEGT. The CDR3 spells CASSEGQGADTQYF. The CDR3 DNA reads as TGTGCCAGCAGTGAGGGACAGGGGGCAGATACGCAGTATTTT.

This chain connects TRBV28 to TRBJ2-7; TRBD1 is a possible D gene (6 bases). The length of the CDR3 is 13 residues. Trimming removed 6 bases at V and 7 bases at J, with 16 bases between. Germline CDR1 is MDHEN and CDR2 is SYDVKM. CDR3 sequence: CASSLQGSYEQYF. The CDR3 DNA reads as TGTGCCAGCAGCCTACAGGGTAGCTATGAGCAGTACTTC.

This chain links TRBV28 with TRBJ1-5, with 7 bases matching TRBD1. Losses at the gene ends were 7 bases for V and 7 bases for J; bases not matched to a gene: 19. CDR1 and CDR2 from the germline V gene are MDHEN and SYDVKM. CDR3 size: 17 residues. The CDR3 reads CASTELHPTGAGQPQHF. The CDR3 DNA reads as TGTGCCAGCACGGAACTCCACCCCACAGGGGCGGGACAGCCCCAGCATTTT.

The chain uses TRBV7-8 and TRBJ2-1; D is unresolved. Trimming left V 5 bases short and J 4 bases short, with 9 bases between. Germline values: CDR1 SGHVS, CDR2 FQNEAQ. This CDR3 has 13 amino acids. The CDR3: CASSPRAYNEQFF. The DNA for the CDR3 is TGTGCCAGCAGCCCCCGTGCGTACAATGAGCAGTTCTTC.

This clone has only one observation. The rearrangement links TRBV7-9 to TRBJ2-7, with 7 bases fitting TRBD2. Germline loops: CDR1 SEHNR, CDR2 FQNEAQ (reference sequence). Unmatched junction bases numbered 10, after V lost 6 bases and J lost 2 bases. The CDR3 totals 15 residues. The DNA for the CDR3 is TGTGCCAGCAGTTGGGAGGGGTATACTACCTACGAGCAGTACTTC. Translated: CASSWEGYTTYEQYF.

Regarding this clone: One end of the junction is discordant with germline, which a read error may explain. The CDR3 DNA follows: TGTGCCAGTCAGACTTACAATGAGCGGTTCTTC. It is translated as CASQTYNERFF. The rearrangement joins TRBV28 to TRBJ2-1; D not resolved. Germline V gene sequence: CDR1 MDHEN, CDR2 SYDVKM. This CDR3 is built from 11 residues.

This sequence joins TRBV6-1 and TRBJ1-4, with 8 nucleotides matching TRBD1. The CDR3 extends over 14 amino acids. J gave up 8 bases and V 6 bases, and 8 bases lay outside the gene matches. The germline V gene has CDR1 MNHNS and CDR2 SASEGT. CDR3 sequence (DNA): TGTGCCAGCAGCCTCGACAGGGGTGGGGAAAAACTGTTTTTT. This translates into CASSLDRGGEKLFF.